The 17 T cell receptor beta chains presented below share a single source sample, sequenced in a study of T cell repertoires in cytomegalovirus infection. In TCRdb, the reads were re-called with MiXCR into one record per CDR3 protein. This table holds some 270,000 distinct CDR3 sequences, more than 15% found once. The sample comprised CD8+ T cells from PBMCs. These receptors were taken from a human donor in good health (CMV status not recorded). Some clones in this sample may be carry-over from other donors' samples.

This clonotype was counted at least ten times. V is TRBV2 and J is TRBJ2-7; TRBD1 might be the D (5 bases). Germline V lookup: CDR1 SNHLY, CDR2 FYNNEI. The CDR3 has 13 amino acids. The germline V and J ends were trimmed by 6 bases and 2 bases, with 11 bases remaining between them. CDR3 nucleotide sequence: TGTGCCAGCAGCCGTGGGGCAGCCTACGAGCAGTACTTC. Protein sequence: CASSRGAAYEQYF.

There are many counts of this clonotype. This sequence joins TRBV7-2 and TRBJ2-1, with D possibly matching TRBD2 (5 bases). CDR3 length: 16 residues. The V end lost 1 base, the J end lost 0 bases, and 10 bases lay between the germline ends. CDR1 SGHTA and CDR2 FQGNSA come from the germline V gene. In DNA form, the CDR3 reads TGTGCCAGCAGCTTAGTTCGGACTTCCTCCTACAATGAGCAGTTCTTC. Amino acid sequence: CASSLVRTSSYNEQFF.

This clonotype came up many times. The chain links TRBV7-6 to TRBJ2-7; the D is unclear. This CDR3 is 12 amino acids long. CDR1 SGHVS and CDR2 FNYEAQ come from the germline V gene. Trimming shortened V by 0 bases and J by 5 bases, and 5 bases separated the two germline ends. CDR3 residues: CASSLAPDEQYF. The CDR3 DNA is TGTGCCAGCAGCTTAGCTCCCGACGAGCAGTACTTC. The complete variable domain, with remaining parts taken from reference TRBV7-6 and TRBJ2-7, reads GAGVSQSPRYKVTKRGQDVALRCDPISGHVSLYWYRQALGQGPEFLTYFNYEAQQDKSGLPNDRFSAERPEGSISTLTIQRTEQRDSAMYRCASSLAPDEQYFGPGTRLTVT.

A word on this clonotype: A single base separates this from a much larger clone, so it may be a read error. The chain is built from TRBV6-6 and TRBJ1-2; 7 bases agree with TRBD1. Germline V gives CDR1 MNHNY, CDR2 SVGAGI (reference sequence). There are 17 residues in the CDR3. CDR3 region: CASSYSYRGGIVYGFTF. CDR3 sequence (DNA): TGTGCCAGCAGTTACTCTTACAGGGGCGGTATAGTTTATGGCTTCACCTTC.

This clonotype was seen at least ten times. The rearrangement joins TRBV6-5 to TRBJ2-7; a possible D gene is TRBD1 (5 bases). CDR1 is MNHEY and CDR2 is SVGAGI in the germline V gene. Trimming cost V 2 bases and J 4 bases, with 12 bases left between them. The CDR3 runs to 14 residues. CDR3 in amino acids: CASSYTGHPYEQYF. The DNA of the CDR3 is TGTGCCAGCAGTTACACCGGACACCCTTACGAGCAGTACTTC.

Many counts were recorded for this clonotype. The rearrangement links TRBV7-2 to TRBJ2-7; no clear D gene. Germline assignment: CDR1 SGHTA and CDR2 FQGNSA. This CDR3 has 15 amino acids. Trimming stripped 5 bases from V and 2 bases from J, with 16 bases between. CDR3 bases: TGTGCCAGCAGCGTATACGCCGCCGGAACCTACGAGCAGTACTTC. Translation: CASSVYAAGTYEQYF.

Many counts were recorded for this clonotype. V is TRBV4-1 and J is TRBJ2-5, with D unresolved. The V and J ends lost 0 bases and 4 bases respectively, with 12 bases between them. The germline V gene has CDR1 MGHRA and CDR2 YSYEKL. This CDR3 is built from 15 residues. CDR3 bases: TGCGCCAGCAGCCAAGACCCGGACCGCGGAGAGACCCAGTACTTC. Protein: CASSQDPDRGETQYF.

As DNA, the CDR3 is TGTGCCAGCAAGCCCGTTTATGGGACGGGAGAGACCCAGTACTTC. Residues: CASKPVYGTGETQYF. The chain recombines TRBV2 with TRBJ2-5; D possibly uses TRBD1 or TRBD2 (5 bases each). CDR3 length: 15 residues. V lost 7 bases to trimming and J lost 4 bases, with 19 bases between them. From germline, CDR1 is SNHLY and CDR2 FYNNEI.

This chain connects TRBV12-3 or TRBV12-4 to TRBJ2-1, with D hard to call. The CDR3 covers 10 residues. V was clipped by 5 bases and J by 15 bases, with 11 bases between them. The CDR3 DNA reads TGTGCCAGCAGTAACGGCCCTAGGTTCTTC. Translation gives CASSNGPRFF.

CDR3 region: CASSLEASGLYTDTQYF. CDR3 bases: TGTGCCAGCAGCTTGGAGGCTTCGGGACTCTACACAGATACGCAGTATTTT. V gene TRBV5-6 combines with J gene TRBJ2-3, with a tentative D call TRBD2 (6 bases). This CDR3 region has 17 residues. The germline CDR1 and CDR2 sequences are SGHDT and YYEEEE. With 0 bases removed from V and 2 bases from J, the gap between germline ends came to 16 bases.

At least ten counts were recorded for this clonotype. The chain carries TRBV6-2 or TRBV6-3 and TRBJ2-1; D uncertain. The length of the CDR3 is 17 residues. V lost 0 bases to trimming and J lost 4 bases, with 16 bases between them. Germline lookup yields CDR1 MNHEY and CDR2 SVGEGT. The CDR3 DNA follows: TGTGCCAGCAGTTACTCGACCTCACTGTTCCCATACAATGAGCAGTTCTTC. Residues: CASSYSTSLFPYNEQFF.

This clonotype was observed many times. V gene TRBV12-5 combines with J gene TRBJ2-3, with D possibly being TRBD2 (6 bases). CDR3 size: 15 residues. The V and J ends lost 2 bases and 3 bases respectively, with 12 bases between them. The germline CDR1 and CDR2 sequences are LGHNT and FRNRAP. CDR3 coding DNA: TGTGCTAGTGGTTTGACAGGTGCGGGGACAGATACGCAGTATTTT. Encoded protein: CASGLTGAGTDTQYF. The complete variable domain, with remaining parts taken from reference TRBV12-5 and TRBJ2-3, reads DARVTQTPRHKVTEMGQEVTMRCQPILGHNTVFWYRQTMMQGLELLAYFRNRAPLDDSGMPKDRFSAEMPDATLATLKIQPSEPRDSAVYFCASGLTGAGTDTQYFGPGTRLTVL.

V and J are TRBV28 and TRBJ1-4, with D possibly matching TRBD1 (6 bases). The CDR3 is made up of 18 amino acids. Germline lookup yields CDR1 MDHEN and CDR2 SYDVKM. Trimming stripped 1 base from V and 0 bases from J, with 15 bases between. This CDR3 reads CASSLFDDWTATNEKLFF. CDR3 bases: TGTGCCAGCAGTTTATTTGATGACTGGACAGCAACTAATGAAAAACTGTTTTTT.

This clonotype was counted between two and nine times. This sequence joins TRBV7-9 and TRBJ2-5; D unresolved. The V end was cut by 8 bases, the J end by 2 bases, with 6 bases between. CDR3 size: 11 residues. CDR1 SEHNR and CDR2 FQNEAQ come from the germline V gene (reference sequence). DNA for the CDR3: TGTGCCAGCGGCAGGCAAGAGACCCAGTACTTC. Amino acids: CASGRQETQYF.

CDR3 coding DNA: TGTGCCAGCAGCTCCCGCACGACAAGCCACGAGCAGTACTTC. Translating it yields CASSSRTTSHEQYF. The V call is TRBV5-6, the J call TRBJ2-7; no firm D call. In germline, CDR1 is SGHDT, CDR2 YYEEEE. The CDR3 totals 14 residues. V was clipped by 3 bases and J by 5 bases, with 15 bases between them.

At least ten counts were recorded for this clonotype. This chain's CDR3 is CASSLRVDTEAFF. The CDR3 DNA sequence: TGTGCCAGCAGCCTCCGGGTCGACACTGAAGCTTTCTTT. J is TRBJ1-1 and V is TRBV7-6; D unresolved. The CDR3 has 13 residues. Germline V lookup: CDR1 SGHVS, CDR2 FNYEAQ. V was trimmed by 5 bases and J by 3 bases, leaving 10 bases between them.

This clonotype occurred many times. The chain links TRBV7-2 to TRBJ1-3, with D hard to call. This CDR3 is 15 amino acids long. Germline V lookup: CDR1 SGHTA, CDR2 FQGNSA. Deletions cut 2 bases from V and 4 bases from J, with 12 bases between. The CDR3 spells CASSLSPNRGNTIYF. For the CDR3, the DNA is TGTGCCAGCAGCTTAAGCCCGAATCGAGGAAACACCATATATTTT.